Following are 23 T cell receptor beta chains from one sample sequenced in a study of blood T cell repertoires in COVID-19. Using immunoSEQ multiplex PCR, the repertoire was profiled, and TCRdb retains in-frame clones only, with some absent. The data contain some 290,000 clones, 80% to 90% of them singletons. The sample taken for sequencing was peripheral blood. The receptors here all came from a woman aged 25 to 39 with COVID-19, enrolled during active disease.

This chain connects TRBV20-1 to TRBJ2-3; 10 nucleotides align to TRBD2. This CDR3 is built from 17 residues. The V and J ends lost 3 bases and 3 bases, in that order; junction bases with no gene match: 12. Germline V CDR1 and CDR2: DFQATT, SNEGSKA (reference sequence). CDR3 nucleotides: TGCAGTGCTAGTCAGGTCTCGGAGCGGGGGGGGACAGATACGCAGTATTTT. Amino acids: CSASQVSERGGTDTQYF.

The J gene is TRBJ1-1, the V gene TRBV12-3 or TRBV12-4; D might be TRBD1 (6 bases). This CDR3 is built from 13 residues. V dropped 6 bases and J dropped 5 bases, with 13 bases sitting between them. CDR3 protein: CASSFSGATEAFF. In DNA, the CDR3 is TGTGCCAGCAGCTTCTCAGGGGCGACTGAAGCTTTCTTT.

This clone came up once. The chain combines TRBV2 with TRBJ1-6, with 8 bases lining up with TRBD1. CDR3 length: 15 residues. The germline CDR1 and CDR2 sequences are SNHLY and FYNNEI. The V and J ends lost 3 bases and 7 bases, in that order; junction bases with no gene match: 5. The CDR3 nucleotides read TGTGCCAGCAGTGATCAGGGGGCGTTGAATTCACCCCTCCACTTT. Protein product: CASSDQGALNSPLHF.

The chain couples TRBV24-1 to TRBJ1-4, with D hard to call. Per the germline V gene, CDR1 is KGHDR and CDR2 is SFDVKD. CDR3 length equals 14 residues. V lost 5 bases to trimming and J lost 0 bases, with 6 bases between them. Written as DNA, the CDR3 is TGTGCCACCAGTGGCGCAACAACTAATGAAAAACTGTTTTTT. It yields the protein CATSGATTNEKLFF.

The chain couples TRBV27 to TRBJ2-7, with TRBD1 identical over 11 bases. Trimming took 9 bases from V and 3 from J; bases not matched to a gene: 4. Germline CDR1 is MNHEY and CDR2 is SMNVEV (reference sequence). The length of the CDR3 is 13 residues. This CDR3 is CARRTGGLYEQYF. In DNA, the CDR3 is TGTGCCAGGAGGACAGGGGGCCTCTACGAGCAGTACTTC.

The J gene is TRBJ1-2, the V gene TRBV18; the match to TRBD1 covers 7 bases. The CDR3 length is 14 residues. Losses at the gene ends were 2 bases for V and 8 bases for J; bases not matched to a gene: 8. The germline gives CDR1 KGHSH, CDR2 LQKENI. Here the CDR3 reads CASSPAYRGSGYTF. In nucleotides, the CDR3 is TGTGCCAGCTCACCAGCCTACAGGGGAAGCGGCTACACCTTC.

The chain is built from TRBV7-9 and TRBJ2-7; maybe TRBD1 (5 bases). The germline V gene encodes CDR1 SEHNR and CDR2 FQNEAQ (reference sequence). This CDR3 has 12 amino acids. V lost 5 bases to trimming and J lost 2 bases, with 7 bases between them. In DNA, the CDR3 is TGTGCCAGCAGCATGGACACCTACGAGCAGTACTTC. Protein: CASSMDTYEQYF. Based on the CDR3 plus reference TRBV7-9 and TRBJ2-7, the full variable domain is DTGVSQNPRHKITKRGQNVTFRCDPISEHNRLYWYRQTLGQGPEFLTYFQNEAQLEKSRLLSDRFSAERPKGSFSTLEIQRTEQGDSAMYLCASSMDTYEQYFGPGTRLTVT.

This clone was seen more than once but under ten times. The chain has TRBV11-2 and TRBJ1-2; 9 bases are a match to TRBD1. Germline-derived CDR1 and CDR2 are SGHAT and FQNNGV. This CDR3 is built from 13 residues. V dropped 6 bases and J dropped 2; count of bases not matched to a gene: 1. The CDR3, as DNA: TGTGCCAGCAGGGGGACAGGGAACTATGGCTACACCTTC. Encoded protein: CASRGTGNYGYTF.

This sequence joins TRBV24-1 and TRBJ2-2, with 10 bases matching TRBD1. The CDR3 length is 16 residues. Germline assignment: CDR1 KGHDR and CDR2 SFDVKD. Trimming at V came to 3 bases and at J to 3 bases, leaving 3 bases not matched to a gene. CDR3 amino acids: CATSDRTGGDTGELFF. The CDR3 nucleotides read TGTGCCACCAGTGATAGGACAGGGGGTGACACCGGGGAGCTGTTTTTT.

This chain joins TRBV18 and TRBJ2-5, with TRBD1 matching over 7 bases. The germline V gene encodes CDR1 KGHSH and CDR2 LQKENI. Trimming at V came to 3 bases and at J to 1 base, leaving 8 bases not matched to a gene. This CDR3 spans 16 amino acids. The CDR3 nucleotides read TGTGCCAGCTCACCTAGGACAGGAAGGGTCCAAGAGACCCAGTACTTC. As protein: CASSPRTGRVQETQYF.

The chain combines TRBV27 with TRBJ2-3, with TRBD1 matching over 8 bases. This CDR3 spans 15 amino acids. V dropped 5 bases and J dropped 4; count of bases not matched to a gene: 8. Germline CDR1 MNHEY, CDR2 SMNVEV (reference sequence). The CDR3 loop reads CASSRTGKASDTQYF. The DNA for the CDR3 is TGTGCCAGCAGTCGGACAGGGAAGGCGTCAGATACGCAGTATTTT.

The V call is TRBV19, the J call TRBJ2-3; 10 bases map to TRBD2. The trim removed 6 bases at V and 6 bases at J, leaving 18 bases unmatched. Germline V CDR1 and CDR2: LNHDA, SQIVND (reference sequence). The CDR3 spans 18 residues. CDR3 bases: TGTGCCAGTAGAAATGCTCCAGCGGGGGGGCCGAGGGGGGATACGCAGTATTTT. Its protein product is CASRNAPAGGPRGDTQYF.

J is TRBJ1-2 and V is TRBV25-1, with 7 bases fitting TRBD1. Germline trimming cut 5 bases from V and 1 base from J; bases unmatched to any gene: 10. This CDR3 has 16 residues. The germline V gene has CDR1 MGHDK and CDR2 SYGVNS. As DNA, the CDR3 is TGTGCCAGCAGTAGTAACAGGGGAATGGATAACTATGGCTACACCTTC. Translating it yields CASSSNRGMDNYGYTF.

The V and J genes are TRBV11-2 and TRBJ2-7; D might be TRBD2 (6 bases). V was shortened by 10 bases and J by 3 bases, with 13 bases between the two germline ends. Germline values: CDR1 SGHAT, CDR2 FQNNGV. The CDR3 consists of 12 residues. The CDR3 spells CATSREFYEQYF. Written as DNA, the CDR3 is TGTGCCACCTCCCGGGAGTTCTACGAGCAGTACTTC.

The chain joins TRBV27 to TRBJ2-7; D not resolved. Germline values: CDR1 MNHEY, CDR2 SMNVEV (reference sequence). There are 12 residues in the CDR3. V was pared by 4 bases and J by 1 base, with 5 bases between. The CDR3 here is CASSSLSYEQYF. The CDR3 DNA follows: TGTGCCAGCAGTTCTCTATCCTACGAGCAGTACTTC.

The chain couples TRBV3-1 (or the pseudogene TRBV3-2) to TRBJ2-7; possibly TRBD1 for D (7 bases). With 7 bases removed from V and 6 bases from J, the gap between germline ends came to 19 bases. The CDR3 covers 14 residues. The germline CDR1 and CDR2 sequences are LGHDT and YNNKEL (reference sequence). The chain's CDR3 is CASNDGRGAGEQYF. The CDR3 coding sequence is TGTGCCAGCAATGACGGCAGGGGGGCCGGCGAGCAGTACTTC.

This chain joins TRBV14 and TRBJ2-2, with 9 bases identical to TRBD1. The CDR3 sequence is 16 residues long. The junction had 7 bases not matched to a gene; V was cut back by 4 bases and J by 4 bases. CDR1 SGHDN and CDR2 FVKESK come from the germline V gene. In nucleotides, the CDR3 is TGTGCCAGCAGCCTGGACAGGGGACCGGGCACCGGGGAGCTGTTTTTT. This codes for CASSLDRGPGTGELFF.

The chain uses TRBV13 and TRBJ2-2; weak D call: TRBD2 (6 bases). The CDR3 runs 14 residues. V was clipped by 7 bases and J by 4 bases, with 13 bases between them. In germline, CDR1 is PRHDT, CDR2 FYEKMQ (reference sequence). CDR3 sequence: CASTTKAGTGELFF. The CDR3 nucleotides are TGTGCCAGCACCACCAAAGCGGGCACCGGGGAGCTGTTTTTT.

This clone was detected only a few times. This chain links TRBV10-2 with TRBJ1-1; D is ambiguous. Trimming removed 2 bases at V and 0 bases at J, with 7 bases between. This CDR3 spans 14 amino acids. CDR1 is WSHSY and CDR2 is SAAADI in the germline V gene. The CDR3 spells CASSETVVNTEAFF. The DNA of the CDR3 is TGCGCCAGCAGTGAGACGGTGGTGAACACTGAAGCTTTCTTT.

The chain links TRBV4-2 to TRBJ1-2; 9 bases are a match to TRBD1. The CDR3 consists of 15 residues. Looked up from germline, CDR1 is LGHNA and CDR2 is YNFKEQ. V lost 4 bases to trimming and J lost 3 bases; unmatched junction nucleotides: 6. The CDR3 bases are TGTGCCAGCAGCCCATTGGGACAGGGAGACTATGGCTACACCTTC. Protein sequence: CASSPLGQGDYGYTF.

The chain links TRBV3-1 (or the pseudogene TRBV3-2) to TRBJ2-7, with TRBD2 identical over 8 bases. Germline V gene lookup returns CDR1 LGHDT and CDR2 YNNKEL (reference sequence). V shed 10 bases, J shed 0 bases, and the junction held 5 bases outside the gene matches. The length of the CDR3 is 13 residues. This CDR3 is CATSSGASYEQYF. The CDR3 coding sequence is TGTGCCACCAGTAGCGGGGCCTCCTACGAGCAGTACTTC.

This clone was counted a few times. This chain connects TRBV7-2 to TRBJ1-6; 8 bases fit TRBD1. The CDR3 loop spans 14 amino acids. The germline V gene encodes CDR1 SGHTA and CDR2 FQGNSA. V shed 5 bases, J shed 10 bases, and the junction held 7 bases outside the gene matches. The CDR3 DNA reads TGTGCCAGCAGCACCGGACAGGGCAGATCACCCCTCCACTTT. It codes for CASSTGQGRSPLHF.

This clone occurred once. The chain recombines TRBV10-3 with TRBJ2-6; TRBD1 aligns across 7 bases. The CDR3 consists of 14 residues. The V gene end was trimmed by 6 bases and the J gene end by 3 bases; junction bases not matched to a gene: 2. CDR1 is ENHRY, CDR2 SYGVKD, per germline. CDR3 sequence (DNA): TGTGCCATCAGCACAGGGGTTGGGGCCAACGTCCTGACTTTC. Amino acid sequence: CAISTGVGANVLTF.